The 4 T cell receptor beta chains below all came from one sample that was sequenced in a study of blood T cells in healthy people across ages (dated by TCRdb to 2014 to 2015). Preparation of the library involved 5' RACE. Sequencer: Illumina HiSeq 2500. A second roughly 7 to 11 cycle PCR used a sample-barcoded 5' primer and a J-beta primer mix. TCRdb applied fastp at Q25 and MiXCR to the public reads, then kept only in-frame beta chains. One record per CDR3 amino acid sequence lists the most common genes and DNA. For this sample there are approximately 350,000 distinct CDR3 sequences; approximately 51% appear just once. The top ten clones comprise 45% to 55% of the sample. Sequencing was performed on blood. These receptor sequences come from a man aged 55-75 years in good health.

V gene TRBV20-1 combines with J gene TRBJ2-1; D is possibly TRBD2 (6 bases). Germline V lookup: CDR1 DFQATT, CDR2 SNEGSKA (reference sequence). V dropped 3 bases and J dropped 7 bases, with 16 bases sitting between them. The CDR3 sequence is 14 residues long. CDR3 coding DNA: TGCAGTGCTAGGTTCCCCATAGCGGAAAATGAGCAGTTCTTC. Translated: CSARFPIAENEQFF.

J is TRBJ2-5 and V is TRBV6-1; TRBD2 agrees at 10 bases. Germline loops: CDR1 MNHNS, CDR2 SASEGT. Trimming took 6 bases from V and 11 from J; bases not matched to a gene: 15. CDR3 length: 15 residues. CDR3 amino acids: CASSLKAGGPVEQYF. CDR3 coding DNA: TGTGCCAGCAGCCTGAAAGCGGGAGGGCCGGTTGAGCAGTACTTC.

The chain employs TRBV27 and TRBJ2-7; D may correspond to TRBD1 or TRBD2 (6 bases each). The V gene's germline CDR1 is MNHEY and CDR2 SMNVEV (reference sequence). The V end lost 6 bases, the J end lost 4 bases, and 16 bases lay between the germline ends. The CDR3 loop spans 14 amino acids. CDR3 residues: CASRSAGGHYEQYF. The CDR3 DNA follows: TGTGCCAGCAGGTCGGCTGGGGGGCATTACGAGCAGTACTTC.

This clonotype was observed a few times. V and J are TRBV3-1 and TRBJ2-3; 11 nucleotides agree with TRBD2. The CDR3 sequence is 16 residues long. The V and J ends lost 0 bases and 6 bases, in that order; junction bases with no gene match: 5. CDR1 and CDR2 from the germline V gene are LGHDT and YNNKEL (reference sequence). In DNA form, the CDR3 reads TGTGCCAGCAGCCAAGATAGCGGGGGGGCTTCGGATACGCAGTATTTT. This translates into CASSQDSGGASDTQYF.